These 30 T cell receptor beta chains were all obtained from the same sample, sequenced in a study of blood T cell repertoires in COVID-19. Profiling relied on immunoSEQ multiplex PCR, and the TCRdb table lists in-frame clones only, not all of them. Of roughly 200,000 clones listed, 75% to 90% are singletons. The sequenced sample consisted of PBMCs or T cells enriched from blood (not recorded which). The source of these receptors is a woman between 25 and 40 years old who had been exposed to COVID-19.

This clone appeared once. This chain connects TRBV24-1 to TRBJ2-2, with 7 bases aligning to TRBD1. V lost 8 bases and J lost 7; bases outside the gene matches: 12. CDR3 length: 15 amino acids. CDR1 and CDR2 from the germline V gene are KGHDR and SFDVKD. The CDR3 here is CATIYRGLCGGELFF. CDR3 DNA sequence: TGTGCCACCATTTACAGGGGCCTTTGTGGCGGGGAGCTGTTTTTT.

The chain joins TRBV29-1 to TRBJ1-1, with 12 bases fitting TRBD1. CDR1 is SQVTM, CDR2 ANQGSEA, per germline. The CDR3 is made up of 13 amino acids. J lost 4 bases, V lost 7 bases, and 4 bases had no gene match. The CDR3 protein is CSAGTGGLTEAFF. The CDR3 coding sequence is TGCAGCGCCGGGACAGGGGGCCTCACTGAAGCTTTCTTT.

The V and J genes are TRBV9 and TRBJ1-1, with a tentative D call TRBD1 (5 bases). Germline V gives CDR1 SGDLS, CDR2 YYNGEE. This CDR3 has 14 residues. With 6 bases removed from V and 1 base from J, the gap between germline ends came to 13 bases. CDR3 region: CASTRGGTNTEAFF. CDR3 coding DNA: TGTGCCAGCACCCGGGGGGGAACGAACACTGAAGCTTTCTTT. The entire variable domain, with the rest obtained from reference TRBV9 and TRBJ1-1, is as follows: DSGVTQTPKHLITATGQRVTLRCSPRSGDLSVYWYQQSLDQGLQFLIQYYNGEERAKGNILERFSAQQFPDLHSELNLSSLELGDSALYFCASTRGGTNTEAFFGQGTRLTVV.

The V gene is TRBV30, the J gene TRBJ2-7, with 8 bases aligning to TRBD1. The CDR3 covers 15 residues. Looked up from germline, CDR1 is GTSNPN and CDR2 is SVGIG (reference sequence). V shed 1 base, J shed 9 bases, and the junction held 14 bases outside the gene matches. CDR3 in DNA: TGTGCCTGGAGTGGGCCCGGGACAGGTGCGTTGGCGCAGTACTTC. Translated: CAWSGPGTGALAQYF.

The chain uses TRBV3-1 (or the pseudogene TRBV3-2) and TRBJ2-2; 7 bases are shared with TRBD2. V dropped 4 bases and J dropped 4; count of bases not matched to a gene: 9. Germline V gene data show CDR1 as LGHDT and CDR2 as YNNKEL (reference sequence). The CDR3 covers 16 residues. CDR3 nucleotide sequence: TGTGCCAGCAGCCCAGGGACTACGCAACGCACCGGGGAGCTGTTTTTT. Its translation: CASSPGTTQRTGELFF.

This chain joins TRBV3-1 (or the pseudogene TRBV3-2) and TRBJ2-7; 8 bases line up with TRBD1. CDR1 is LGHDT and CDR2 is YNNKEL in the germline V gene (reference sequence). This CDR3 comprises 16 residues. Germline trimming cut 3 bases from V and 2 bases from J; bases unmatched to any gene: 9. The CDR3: CASSHIPGTGPYEQYF. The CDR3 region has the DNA TGTGCCAGCAGCCACATTCCAGGGACAGGTCCCTACGAGCAGTACTTC.

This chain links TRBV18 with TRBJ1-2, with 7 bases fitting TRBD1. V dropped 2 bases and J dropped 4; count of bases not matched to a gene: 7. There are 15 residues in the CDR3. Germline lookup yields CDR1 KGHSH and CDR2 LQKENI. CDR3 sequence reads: CASSPEYRGGYGYTF. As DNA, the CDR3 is TGTGCCAGCTCACCAGAGTACAGGGGAGGCTATGGCTACACCTTC.

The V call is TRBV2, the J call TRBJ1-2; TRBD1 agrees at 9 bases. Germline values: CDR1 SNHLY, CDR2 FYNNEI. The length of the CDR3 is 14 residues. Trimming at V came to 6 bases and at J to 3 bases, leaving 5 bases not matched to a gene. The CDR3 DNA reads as TGTGCCAGCAGACCCGACAGGGGGTACTATGGCTACACCTTC. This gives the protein CASRPDRGYYGYTF.

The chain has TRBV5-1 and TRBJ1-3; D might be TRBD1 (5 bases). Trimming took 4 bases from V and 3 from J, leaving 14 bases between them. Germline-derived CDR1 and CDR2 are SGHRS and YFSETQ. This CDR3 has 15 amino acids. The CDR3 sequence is CASSPSGGSGNTIYF. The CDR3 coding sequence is TGCGCCAGCAGCCCGTCCGGGGGGAGTGGAAACACCATATATTTT.

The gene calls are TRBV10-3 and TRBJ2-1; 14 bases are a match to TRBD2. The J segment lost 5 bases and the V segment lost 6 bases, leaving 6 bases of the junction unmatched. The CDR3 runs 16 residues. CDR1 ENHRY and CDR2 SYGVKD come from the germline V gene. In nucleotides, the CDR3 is TGTGCCATCAGCGGACTAGCGGGGGGCGACAACAATGAGCAGTTCTTC. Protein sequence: CAISGLAGGDNNEQFF.

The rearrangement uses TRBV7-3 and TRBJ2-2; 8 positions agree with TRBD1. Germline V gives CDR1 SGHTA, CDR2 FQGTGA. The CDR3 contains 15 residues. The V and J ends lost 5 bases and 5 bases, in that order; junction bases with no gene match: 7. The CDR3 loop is CASSRQGAPTGELFF. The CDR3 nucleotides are TGTGCCAGCAGCCGGCAGGGGGCGCCGACCGGGGAGCTGTTTTTT.

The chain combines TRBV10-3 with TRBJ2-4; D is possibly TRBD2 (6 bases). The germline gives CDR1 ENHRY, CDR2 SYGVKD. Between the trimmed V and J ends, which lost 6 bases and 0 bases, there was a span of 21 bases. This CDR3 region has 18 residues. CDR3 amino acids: CAISEGGGGKVAKNIQYF. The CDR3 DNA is TGTGCCATCAGCGAGGGAGGCGGAGGAAAAGTAGCCAAAAACATTCAGTACTTC.

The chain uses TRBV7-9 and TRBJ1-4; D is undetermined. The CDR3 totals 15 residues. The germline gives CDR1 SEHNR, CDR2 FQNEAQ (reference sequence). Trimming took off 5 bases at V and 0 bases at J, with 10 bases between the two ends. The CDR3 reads CASSPGLPTNEKLFF. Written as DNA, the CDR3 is TGTGCCAGCAGCCCCGGACTCCCAACTAATGAAAAACTGTTTTTT.

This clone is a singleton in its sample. The CDR3 protein is CATSTEQHNSPLHF. For the CDR3, the DNA is TGTGCCACCAGCACTGAACAACACAATTCACCCCTCCACTTT. The gene calls are TRBV15 and TRBJ1-6; D unresolved. CDR1 and CDR2 (germline): LNHNV, YYDKDF (reference sequence). V gave up 4 bases and J gave up 7 bases, with 11 bases separating them. The CDR3 spans 14 residues.

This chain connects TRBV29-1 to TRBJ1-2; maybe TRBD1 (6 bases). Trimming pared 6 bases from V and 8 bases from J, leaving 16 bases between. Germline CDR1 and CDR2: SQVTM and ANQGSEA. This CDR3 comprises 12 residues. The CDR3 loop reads CSVATGISGYTF. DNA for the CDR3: TGCAGCGTAGCTACAGGGATTTCGGGCTACACCTTC.

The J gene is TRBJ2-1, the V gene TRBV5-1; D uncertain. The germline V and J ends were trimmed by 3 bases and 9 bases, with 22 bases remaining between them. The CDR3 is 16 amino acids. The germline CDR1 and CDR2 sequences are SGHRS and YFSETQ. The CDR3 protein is CASSSTPMAHGFEQFF. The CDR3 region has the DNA TGCGCCAGCAGCTCCACCCCAATGGCCCACGGGTTTGAGCAGTTCTTC.

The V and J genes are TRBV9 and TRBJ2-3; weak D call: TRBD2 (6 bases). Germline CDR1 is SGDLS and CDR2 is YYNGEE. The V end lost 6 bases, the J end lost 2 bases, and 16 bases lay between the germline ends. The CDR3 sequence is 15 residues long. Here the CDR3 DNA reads TGTGCCAGCAAAGCCGCGGGGTCCGCCACAGATACGCAGTATTTT. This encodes CASKAAGSATDTQYF. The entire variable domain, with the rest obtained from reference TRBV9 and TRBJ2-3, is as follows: DSGVTQTPKHLITATGQRVTLRCSPRSGDLSVYWYQQSLDQGLQFLIQYYNGEERAKGNILERFSAQQFPDLHSELNLSSLELGDSALYFCASKAAGSATDTQYFGPGTRLTVL.

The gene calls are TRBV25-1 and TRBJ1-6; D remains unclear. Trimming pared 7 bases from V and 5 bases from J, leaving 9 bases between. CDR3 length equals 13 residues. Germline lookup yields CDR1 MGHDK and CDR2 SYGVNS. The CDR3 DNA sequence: TGTGCCAGCAAAAGTAGAGATAATTCACCCCTCCACTTT. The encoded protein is CASKSRDNSPLHF.

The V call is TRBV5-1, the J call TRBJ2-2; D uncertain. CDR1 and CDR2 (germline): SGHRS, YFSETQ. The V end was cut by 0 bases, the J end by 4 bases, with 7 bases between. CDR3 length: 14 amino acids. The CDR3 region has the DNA TGCGCCAGCAGCTTGGACCCTAGCACCGGGGAGCTGTTTTTT. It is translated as CASSLDPSTGELFF. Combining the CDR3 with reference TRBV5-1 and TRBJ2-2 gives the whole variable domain KAGVTQTPRYLIKTRGQQVTLSCSPISGHRSVSWYQQTPGQGLQFLFEYFSETQRNKGNFPGRFSGRQFSNSRSEMNVSTLELGDSALYLCASSLDPSTGELFFGEGSRLTVL.

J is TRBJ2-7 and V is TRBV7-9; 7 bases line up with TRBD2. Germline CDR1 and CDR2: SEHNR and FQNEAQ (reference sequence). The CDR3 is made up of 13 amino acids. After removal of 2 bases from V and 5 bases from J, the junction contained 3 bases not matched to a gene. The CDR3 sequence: CASSLSGIDEQYF. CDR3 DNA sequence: TGTGCCAGCAGCTTAAGCGGGATTGACGAGCAGTACTTC.

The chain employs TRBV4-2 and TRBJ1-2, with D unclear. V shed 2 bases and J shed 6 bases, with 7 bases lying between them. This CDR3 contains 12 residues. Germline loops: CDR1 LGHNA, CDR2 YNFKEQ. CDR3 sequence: CASSQNGDGYTF. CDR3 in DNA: TGTGCCAGCAGCCAAAACGGAGATGGCTACACCTTC.

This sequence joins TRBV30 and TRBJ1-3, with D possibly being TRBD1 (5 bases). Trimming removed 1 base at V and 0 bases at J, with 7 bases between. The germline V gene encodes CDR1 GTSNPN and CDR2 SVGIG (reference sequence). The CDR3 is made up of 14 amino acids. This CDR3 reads CAWSAGGSGNTIYF. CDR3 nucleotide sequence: TGTGCCTGGAGTGCCGGGGGCTCTGGAAACACCATATATTTT.

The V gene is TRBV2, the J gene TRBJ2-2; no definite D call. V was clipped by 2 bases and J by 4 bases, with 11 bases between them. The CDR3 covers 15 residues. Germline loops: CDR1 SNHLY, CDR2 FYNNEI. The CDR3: CASSERSGSTGELFF. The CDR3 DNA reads TGTGCCAGCAGTGAAAGGTCAGGATCCACCGGGGAGCTGTTTTTT.

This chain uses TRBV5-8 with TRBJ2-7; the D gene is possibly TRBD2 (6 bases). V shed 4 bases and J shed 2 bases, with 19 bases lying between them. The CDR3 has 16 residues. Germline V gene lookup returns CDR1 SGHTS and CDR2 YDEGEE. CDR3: CASSPGEEGGTYEQYF. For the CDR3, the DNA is TGTGCCAGCAGCCCCGGGGAGGAGGGAGGAACCTACGAGCAGTACTTC.

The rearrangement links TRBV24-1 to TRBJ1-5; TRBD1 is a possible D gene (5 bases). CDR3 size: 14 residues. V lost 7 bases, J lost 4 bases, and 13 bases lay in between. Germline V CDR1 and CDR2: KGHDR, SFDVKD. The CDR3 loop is CATSGTAKNQPQHF. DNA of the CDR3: TGTGCCACCAGCGGGACTGCAAAAAATCAGCCCCAGCATTTT.

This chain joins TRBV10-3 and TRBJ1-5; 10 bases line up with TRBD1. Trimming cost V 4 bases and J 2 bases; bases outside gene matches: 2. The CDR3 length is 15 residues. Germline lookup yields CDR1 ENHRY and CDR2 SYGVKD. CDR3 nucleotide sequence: TGTGCCATCAGTGCCGGGACAGGGGGCAATCAGCCCCAGCATTTT. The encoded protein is CAISAGTGGNQPQHF.

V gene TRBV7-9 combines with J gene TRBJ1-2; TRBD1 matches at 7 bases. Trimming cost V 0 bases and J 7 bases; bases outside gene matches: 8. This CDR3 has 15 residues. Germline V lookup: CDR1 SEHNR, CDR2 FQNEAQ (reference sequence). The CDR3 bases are TGTGCCAGCAGCTTAGCGGGACAGCGAAGGTTTGGCTACACCTTC. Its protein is CASSLAGQRRFGYTF.

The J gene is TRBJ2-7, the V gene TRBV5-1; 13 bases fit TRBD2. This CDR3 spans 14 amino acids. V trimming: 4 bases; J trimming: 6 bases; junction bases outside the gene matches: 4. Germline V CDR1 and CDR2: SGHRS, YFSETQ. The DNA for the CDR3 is TGCGCCAGCAGCGTTACTAGCGGGGGGGGCGAGCAGTACTTC. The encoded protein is CASSVTSGGGEQYF.

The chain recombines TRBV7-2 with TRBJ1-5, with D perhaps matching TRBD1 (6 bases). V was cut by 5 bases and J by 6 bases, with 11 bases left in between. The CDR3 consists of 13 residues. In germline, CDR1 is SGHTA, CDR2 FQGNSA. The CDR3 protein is CASSRTGFQPQHF. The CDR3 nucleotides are TGTGCCAGCAGCAGAACAGGGTTTCAGCCCCAGCATTTT. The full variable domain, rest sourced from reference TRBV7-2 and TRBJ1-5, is GAGVSQSPSNKVTEKGKDVELRCDPISGHTALYWYRQSLGQGLEFLIYFQGNSAPDKSGLPSDRFSAERTGGSVSTLTIQRTQQEDSAVYLCASSRTGFQPQHFGDGTRLSIL.

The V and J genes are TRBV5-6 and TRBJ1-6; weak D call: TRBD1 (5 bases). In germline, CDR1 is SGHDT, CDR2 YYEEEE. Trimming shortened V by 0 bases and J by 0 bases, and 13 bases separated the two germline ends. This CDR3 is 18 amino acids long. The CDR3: CASSLERGTSSYNSPLHF. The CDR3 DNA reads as TGTGCCAGCAGCTTGGAAAGGGGTACAAGCTCCTATAATTCACCCCTCCACTTT.